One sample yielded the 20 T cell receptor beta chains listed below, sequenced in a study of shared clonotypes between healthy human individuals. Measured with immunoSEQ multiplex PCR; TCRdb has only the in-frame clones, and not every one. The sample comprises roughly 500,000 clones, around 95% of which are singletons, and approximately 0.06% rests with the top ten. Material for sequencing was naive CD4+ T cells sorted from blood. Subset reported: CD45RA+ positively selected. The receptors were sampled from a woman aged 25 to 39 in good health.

Here the CDR3 DNA reads TGTGCCAGCAGTTTTAGAGGGGAGCCCGGGGCCAACGTCCTGACTTTC. Encoded protein: CASSFRGEPGANVLTF. The chain employs TRBV28 and TRBJ2-6, with D possibly being TRBD1 or TRBD2 (5 bases each). V was trimmed by 3 bases and J by 4 bases, leaving 13 bases between them. The germline CDR1 and CDR2 sequences are MDHEN and SYDVKM. The CDR3 extends over 16 amino acids.

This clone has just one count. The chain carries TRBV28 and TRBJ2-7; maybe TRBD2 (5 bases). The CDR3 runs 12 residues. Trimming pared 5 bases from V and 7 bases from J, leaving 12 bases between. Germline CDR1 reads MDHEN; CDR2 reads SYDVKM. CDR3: CASSPLRGEQYF. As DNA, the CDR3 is TGTGCCAGCAGTCCTCTCCGGGGTGAGCAGTACTTC.

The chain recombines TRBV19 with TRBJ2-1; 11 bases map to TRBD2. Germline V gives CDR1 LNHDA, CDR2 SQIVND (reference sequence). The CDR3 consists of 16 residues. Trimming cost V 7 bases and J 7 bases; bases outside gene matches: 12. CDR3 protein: CASTPARLAGINEQFF. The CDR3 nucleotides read TGTGCCAGTACCCCCGCCCGACTAGCGGGAATAAATGAGCAGTTCTTC.

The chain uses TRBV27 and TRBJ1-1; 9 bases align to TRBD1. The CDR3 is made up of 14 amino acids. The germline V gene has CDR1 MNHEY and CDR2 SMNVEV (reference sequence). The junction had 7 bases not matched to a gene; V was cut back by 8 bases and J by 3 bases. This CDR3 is CASYGQGLHTEAFF. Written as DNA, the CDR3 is TGTGCCAGCTACGGACAGGGGCTGCACACTGAAGCTTTCTTT.

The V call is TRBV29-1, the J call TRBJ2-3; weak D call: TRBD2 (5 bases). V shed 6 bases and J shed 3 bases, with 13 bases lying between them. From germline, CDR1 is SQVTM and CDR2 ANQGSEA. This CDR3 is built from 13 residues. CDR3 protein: CSVLTRSTDTQYF. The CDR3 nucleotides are TGCAGCGTCCTCACTAGGAGTACAGATACGCAGTATTTT.

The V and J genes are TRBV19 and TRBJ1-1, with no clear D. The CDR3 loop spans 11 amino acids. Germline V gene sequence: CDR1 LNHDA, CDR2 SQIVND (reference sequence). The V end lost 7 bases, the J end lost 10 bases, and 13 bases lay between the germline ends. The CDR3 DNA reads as TGTGCCAGTATCGGAGGATGGGGAGCTTTCTTT. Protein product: CASIGGWGAFF.

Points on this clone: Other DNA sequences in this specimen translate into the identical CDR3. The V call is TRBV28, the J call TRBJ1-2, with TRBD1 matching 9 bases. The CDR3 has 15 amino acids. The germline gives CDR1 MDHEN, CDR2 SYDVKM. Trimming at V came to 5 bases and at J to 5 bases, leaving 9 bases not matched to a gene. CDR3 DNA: TGTGCCAGCAGTCTCCCGGGACAGGGTAATTATGGCTACACCTTC. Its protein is CASSLPGQGNYGYTF.

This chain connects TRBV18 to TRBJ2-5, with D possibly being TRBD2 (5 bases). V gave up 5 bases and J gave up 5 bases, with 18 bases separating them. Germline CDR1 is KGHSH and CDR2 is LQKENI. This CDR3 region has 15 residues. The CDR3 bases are TGTGCCAGCTCATCTGACTACTCGAAGGTGGAGACCCAGTACTTC. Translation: CASSSDYSKVETQYF.

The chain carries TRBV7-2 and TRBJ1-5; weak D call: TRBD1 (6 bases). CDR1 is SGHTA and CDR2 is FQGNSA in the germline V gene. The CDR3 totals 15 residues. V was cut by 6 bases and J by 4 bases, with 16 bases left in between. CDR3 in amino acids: CASSPQGGLNQPQHF. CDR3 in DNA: TGTGCCAGCAGTCCACAGGGCGGCCTAAATCAGCCCCAGCATTTT.

The chain's CDR3 is CASSRGHPNAYEQYF. CDR3 nucleotide sequence: TGTGCCAGCAGCAGAGGACATCCGAACGCCTACGAGCAGTACTTC. The genes are TRBV28 and TRBJ2-7, with a weak D call TRBD1 (5 bases). Trimming pared 6 bases from V and 2 bases from J, leaving 17 bases between. The CDR3 totals 15 residues. Germline V lookup: CDR1 MDHEN, CDR2 SYDVKM.

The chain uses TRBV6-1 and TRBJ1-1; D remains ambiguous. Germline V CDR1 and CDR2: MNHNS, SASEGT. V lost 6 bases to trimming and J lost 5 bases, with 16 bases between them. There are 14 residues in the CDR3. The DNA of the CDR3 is TGTGCCAGCAGAGGGATCTTTCTAGAGACTGAAGCTTTCTTT. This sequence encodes CASRGIFLETEAFF.

DNA for the CDR3: TGTGCCAGCAGCCAAGTAAGGGGGGCGAGGTCTGAAGCTTTCTTT. Translating it yields CASSQVRGARSEAFF. The chain uses TRBV4-2 and TRBJ1-1, with a possible D match to TRBD1 (6 bases). V lost 1 base, J lost 6 bases, and 15 bases lay in between. Germline CDR1 is LGHNA and CDR2 is YNFKEQ. The CDR3 totals 15 residues.

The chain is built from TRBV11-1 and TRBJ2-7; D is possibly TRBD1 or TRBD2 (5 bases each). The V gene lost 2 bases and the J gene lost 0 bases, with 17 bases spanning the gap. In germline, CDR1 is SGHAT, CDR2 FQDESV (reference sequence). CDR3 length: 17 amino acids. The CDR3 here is CASSLMGPSTGSYEQYF. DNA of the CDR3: TGTGCCAGCAGCTTAATGGGACCCTCGACGGGCTCCTACGAGCAGTACTTC.

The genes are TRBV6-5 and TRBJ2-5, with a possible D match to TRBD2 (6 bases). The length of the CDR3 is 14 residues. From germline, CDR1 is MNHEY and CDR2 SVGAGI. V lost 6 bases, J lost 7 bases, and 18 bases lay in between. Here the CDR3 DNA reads TGTGCCAGCAGACACCCCCAGGAGGGGAGGACCCAGTACTTC. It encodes CASRHPQEGRTQYF.

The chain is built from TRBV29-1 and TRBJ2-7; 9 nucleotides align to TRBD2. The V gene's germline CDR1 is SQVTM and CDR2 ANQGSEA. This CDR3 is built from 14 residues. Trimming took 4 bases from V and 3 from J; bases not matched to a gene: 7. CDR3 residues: CSVAGLAPIYEQYF. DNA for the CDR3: TGCAGCGTTGCCGGACTAGCGCCCATCTACGAGCAGTACTTC.

In DNA form, the CDR3 reads TGTGCCAGCAGCTTGACAAACACTGAAGCTTTCTTT. It yields the protein CASSLTNTEAFF. This rearrangement joins TRBV5-4 to TRBJ1-1; no firm D call. The CDR3 extends over 12 amino acids. V was cut by 1 base and J by 2 bases, with 3 bases left in between. Germline CDR1 reads SGHNT; CDR2 reads YYREEE (reference sequence).

The CDR3 loop is CASNSGRSTDTQYF. CDR3 sequence (DNA): TGTGCCAGTAATAGCGGGAGGTCCACAGATACGCAGTATTTT. This chain joins TRBV19 and TRBJ2-3; 10 nucleotides line up with TRBD2. In germline, CDR1 is LNHDA, CDR2 SQIVND (reference sequence). The length of the CDR3 is 14 residues. Losses at the gene ends were 7 bases for V and 2 bases for J; bases not matched to a gene: 3.

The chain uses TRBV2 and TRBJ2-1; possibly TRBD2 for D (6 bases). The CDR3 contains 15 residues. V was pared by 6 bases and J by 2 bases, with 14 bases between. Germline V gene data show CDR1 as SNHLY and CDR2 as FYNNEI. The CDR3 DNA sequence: TGTGCCAGCAGCCCGGGGGTAGCGGCCTACAATGAGCAGTTCTTC. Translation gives CASSPGVAAYNEQFF.

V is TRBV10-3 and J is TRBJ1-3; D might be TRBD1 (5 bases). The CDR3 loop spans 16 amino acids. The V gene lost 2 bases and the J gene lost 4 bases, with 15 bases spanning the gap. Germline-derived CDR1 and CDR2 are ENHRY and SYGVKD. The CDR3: CAISEPSGGGGNTIYF. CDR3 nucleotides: TGTGCCATCAGTGAGCCGAGCGGGGGAGGCGGAAACACCATATATTTT.

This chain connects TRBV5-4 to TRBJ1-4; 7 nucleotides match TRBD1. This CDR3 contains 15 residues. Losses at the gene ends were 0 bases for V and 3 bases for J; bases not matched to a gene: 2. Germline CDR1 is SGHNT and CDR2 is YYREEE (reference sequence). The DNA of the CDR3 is TGTGCCAGCAGCTTGGCCGGGACAGCTAATGAAAAACTGTTTTTT. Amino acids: CASSLAGTANEKLFF.